Below, 6 T cell receptor beta chains from the same sample are listed, as sequenced in a study of control samples from healthy donors and cancer patients. The method was immunoSEQ multiplex PCR; TCRdb's version includes in-frame clones alone and lacks a portion of them. The sample has 120,000 to 150,000 clones; around 90% are singletons. The sequencing sample was made of blood. The receptor set was obtained from a man younger than 40 in good health.

V and J are TRBV28 and TRBJ1-2, with 7 bases that match TRBD1. V dropped 3 bases and J dropped 6; count of bases not matched to a gene: 1. The CDR3 extends over 12 amino acids. Per the germline V gene, CDR1 is MDHEN and CDR2 is SYDVKM. The chain's CDR3 is CASSFRGDGYTF. The DNA for the CDR3 is TGTGCCAGCAGTTTCAGGGGGGATGGCTACACCTTC.

The genes are TRBV10-1 and TRBJ2-1, with a tentative D call TRBD2 (6 bases). V lost 6 bases, J lost 0 bases, and 9 bases lay in between. The CDR3 is made up of 14 amino acids. The germline gives CDR1 WNHNN, CDR2 SYGVQD (reference sequence). CDR3 in amino acids: CASSRDFSYNEQFF. The CDR3 region has the DNA TGCGCCAGCAGCCGGGACTTCTCCTACAATGAGCAGTTCTTC.

The rearrangement joins TRBV12-3 or TRBV12-4 to TRBJ1-1; D is undetermined. V lost 4 bases to trimming and J lost 1 base, with 1 base between them. The CDR3 totals 11 residues. Written as DNA, the CDR3 is TGTGCCAGCAGTTCGAACACTGAAGCTTTCTTT. Translating it yields CASSSNTEAFF.

The genes are TRBV10-3 and TRBJ1-5; D unclear. The germline gives CDR1 ENHRY, CDR2 SYGVKD. V gave up 1 base and J gave up 8 bases, with 15 bases separating them. The CDR3 has 15 amino acids. CDR3 nucleotides: TGTGCCATCAGTGAGTACCCCTTCGGGGAGAAGCCCCAGCATTTT. Encoded protein: CAISEYPFGEKPQHF.

On this clone: Other nucleotide sequences from this sample produce the same CDR3. The chain has TRBV30 and TRBJ1-6; tentative D call: TRBD1 (5 bases). This CDR3 contains 16 residues. The germline V and J ends were trimmed by 2 bases and 0 bases, with 11 bases remaining between them. CDR1 and CDR2 from the germline V gene are GTSNPN and SVGIG (reference sequence). The CDR3 coding sequence is TGTGCCTGGAGTCGGGGCAGCCTCTCCTATAATTCACCCCTCCACTTT. This sequence encodes CAWSRGSLSYNSPLHF.

This chain connects TRBV27 to TRBJ1-1; maybe TRBD1 (5 bases). The germline V gene encodes CDR1 MNHEY and CDR2 SMNVEV (reference sequence). The CDR3 spans 14 residues. The V end lost 5 bases, the J end lost 3 bases, and 13 bases lay between the germline ends. This CDR3 reads CASSNGGGYTEAFF. In nucleotides, the CDR3 is TGTGCCAGCAGTAACGGGGGAGGGTACACTGAAGCTTTCTTT.